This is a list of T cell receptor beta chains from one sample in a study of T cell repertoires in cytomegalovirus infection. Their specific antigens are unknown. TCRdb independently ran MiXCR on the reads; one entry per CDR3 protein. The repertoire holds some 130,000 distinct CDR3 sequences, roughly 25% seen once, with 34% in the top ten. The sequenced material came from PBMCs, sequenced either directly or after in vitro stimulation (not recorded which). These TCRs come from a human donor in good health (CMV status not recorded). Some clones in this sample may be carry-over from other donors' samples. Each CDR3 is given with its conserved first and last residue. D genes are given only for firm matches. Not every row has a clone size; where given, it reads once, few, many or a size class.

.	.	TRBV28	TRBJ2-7	CASSTRAPYEQYF	TGTGCCAGCAGTACGAGGGCGCCCTACGAGCAGTACTTC
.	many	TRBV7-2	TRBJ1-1	CASSRDSLARTEAFF	TGTGCCAGCAGCCGAGACAGTCTCGCGAGGACTGAAGCTTTCTTT
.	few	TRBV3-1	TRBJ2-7	CASSQGPYEQYF	TGTGCCAGCAGCCAAGGTCCCTACGAGCAGTACTTC
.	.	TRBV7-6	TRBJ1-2	CASSLADGLPYGYTF	TGTGCCAGCAGCTTAGCGGACGGTCTGCCCTATGGCTACACCTTC
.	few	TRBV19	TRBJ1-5	CASDSGEGENQPQHF	TGTGCCAGTGATTCCGGGGAAGGGGAAAATCAGCCCCAGCATTTT
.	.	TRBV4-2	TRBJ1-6	CASRGTPGNSPLHF	TGTGCCAGCAGAGGGACCCCGGGGAATTCACCCCTCCACTTT
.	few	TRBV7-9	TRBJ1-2	CASSLSENYGYTF	TGTGCCAGCAGCTTATCAGAGAACTATGGCTACACCTTC
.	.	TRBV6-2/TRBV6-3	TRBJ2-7	CASSSVTGISDEQYF	TGTGCCAGCAGTTCCGTCACAGGGATTTCAGACGAGCAGTACTTC
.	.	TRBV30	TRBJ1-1	CACKGVSSPDSQLHPNTEAFF	TGTGCCTGCAAGGGGGTGTCTAGCCCGGACAGCCAACTTCATCCGAACACTGAAGCTTTCTTT
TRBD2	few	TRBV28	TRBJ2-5	CASSRGLAGGEETQYF	TGTGCCAGCAGCCGCGGACTAGCGGGAGGAGAGGAGACCCAGTACTTC
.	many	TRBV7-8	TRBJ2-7	CASSSGVTSSYEQYF	TGTGCCAGCAGTTCCGGAGTTACAAGCTCCTACGAGCAGTACTTC
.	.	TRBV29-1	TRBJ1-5	CSVVGVPNQPQHF	TGCAGCGTTGTCGGAGTACCTAATCAGCCCCAGCATTTT
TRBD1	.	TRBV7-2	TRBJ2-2	CASSYRQGWNTGELFF	TGTGCCAGCAGCTATAGACAGGGTTGGAACACCGGGGAGCTGTTTTTT